Following are 8 T cell receptor beta chains from one sample sequenced in a study of T cell responses to AZD1222 COVID-19 vaccine (dated by TCRdb to the early 2020s). The library was generated by the immunoSEQ multiplex PCR assay. TCRdb mirrors the immuneACCESS table, restricted to in-frame sequences. Some clones are absent from its copies; in checked studies, under half trace to an unresolved V gene, and the reason for the others is unknown. Here the sample has fewer than 100,000 clones; about nine tenths occur a single time. The ten largest clones capture approximately 1.3% of the sample. Read against the paper, the sample's time point label means: about 28 days (+/-7) after the second vaccine dose. This specimen was peripheral blood, taken 28 days after the second AZD1222 dose. These receptors were obtained from an adult who received the AZD1222 COVID-19 vaccine.

The chain is built from TRBV19 and TRBJ2-6; the D is unclear. CDR3 length: 15 residues. With 5 bases removed from V and 1 base from J, the gap between germline ends came to 9 bases. Germline loops: CDR1 LNHDA, CDR2 SQIVND (reference sequence). The CDR3 nucleotides are TGTGCCAGTAGTCCTCCCGGGTCTGGGGCCAACGTCCTGACTTTC. Translating gives CASSPPGSGANVLTF.

This clone appeared once. The chain joins TRBV19 to TRBJ2-1; 8 nucleotides agree with TRBD1. Trimming at V came to 4 bases and at J to 4 bases, leaving 9 bases not matched to a gene. Per the germline V gene, CDR1 is LNHDA and CDR2 is SQIVND (reference sequence). The CDR3 runs to 16 residues. CDR3 amino acids: CASSKPQGVGYNEQFF. In DNA, the CDR3 is TGTGCCAGTAGTAAACCACAGGGGGTAGGATACAATGAGCAGTTCTTC.

This clone was found once. The chain has TRBV7-3 and TRBJ2-2, with 8 positions matching TRBD1. Looked up from germline, CDR1 is SGHTA and CDR2 is FQGTGA. V shed 3 bases and J 3 bases; nucleotides not matched to a gene: 3. CDR3 size: 15 residues. CDR3 sequence: CASSFRTGHTGELFF. The CDR3 DNA sequence: TGTGCCAGCAGCTTCCGGACAGGGCACACCGGGGAGCTGTTTTTT.

This clone was recorded once. This chain links TRBV5-6 with TRBJ2-3; D not certain. The CDR3 totals 13 residues. V was shortened by 2 bases and J by 0 bases, with 4 bases between the two germline ends. The germline V gene has CDR1 SGHDT and CDR2 YYEEEE. Here the CDR3 reads CASSFDSTDTQYF. CDR3 sequence (DNA): TGTGCCAGCAGCTTCGACAGCACAGATACGCAGTATTTT.

This chain uses TRBV9 with TRBJ2-5, with TRBD2 identical over 12 bases. CDR1 and CDR2 from the germline V gene are SGDLS and YYNGEE. The CDR3 has 15 residues. J was trimmed by 4 bases and V by 4 bases; bases with no gene match: 5. The CDR3 DNA reads TGTGCCAGCAGCCACGGACTAGCGGGGTCAGAGACCCAGTACTTC. Translated, it gives CASSHGLAGSETQYF.

The rearrangement joins TRBV11-2 to TRBJ2-7, with 9 bases lining up with TRBD1. Looked up from germline, CDR1 is SGHAT and CDR2 is FQNNGV. The CDR3 length is 15 residues. V was pared by 2 bases and J by 9 bases, with 11 bases of the junction left unmatched. The CDR3 bases are TGTGCCAGCAGCTTAATAAACCGGGACAGGGTTTGGCAGTACTTC. Translation: CASSLINRDRVWQYF.

The V call is TRBV19, the J call TRBJ1-3; D gene unclear. CDR3 length: 15 residues. Germline CDR1 LNHDA, CDR2 SQIVND (reference sequence). Trimming shortened V by 3 bases and J by 0 bases, and 9 bases separated the two germline ends. The CDR3 region is CASSMKGYSGNTIYF. Written as DNA, the CDR3 is TGTGCCAGTAGTATGAAGGGTTACTCTGGAAACACCATATATTTT.

The V and J genes are TRBV19 and TRBJ1-5, with no clear D. Germline V gene lookup returns CDR1 LNHDA and CDR2 SQIVND (reference sequence). Trimming took 5 bases from V and 0 from J, leaving 14 bases between them. This CDR3 contains 16 residues. The CDR3 protein is CASSLSGRLSNQPQHF. The CDR3 DNA sequence: TGTGCCAGTAGTTTATCCGGACGCCTTAGCAATCAGCCCCAGCATTTT.